Presented here are 24 T cell receptor beta chains from one specimen sequenced in a study of T cell repertoires in aging, cancer and after chemotherapy. A mixed TRB-A/B primer pool amplified rearranged TRB by multiplex touch-down PCR. TCRdb reprocessed the multiplex PCR reads via MiXCR and lists one record per CDR3 protein. The table lists approximately 9,700 distinct CDR3 sequences, about 33% of them singletons. Peripheral blood genomic DNA, not sorted cells or RNA, was the template. Sample: blood. These receptors all come from a human donor in good health.

This rearrangement joins TRBV12-3 or TRBV12-4 to TRBJ1-5, with D unresolved. V gave up 4 bases and J gave up 7 bases, with 8 bases separating them. This CDR3 has 12 amino acids. The CDR3 DNA is TGTGCCAGCAGTTCCCTGTGGCAGCCCCAGCATTTT. This encodes CASSSLWQPQHF.

Worth noting for this clonotype: A read error may produce the germline difference seen at one junction end. The rearrangement joins TRBV10-3 to TRBJ1-2, with D possibly matching TRBD1 (5 bases). Germline V lookup: CDR1 ENHRY, CDR2 SYGVKD. This CDR3 is 14 amino acids long. CDR3 in DNA: TGTGCCGTCAGTGAGTCTGGGGCGGGTGAAGGCTACACCTTC. This codes for CAVSESGAGEGYTF.

This clonotype was picked up a small number of times. This sequence joins TRBV5-3 and TRBJ2-1; the D is unclear. TRBV5-3 is an open reading frame whose function is uncertain. The CDR3 spans 16 residues. The ends were cut back, 1 base at V and 9 bases at J, with 20 bases in the middle. The DNA for the CDR3 is TGTGCCAGAAGCTTGCGACGGCCTAGGTGGGTTGGTGAGCAGTTCTTC. It encodes CARSLRRPRWVGEQFF.

This clonotype showed up just a few times. V is TRBV6-5 and J is TRBJ2-1; tentative D call: TRBD1 (5 bases). Germline V gene data show CDR1 as MNHEY and CDR2 as SVGAGI. The CDR3 extends over 14 amino acids. Trimming cost V 2 bases and J 0 bases, with 5 bases left between them. CDR3 in amino acids: CASSYDSSYNEQFF. The CDR3 DNA is TGTGCCAGCAGTTACGACAGCTCCTACAATGAGCAGTTCTTC.

This chain uses TRBV11-3 with TRBJ2-5; 7 bases fit TRBD1. This CDR3 has 15 residues. V lost 5 bases to trimming and J lost 3 bases; unmatched junction nucleotides: 9. Per germline, CDR1 SGHNT and CDR2 YENEEA. The CDR3 DNA sequence: TGTGCCAGCAGCCGACGACAGGGCTTAAAAGAGACCCAGTACTTC. As protein: CASSRRQGLKETQYF.

This clonotype came up a few times. This chain links TRBV18 with TRBJ2-3; TRBD2 matches at 9 bases. Trimming removed 3 bases from V and 0 bases from J; junction bases left unmatched: 1. The germline gives CDR1 KGHSH, CDR2 LQKENI. The CDR3 sequence is 15 residues long. The CDR3 coding sequence is TGTGCCAGCTCACCGGGACTAGCTAGCACAGATACGCAGTATTTT. Translating gives CASSPGLASTDTQYF.

The CDR3 coding sequence is TGTGCCAGTATGGGGCCTGGGACCATATATTTT. Its translation: CASMGPGTIYF. This rearrangement joins TRBV19 to TRBJ1-3, with a tentative D call TRBD1 (5 bases). CDR1 LNHDA and CDR2 SQIVND come from the germline V gene (reference sequence). The V gene lost 7 bases and the J gene lost 10 bases, with 11 bases spanning the gap. CDR3 length: 11 amino acids.

This clonotype was seen more than once but under ten times. The chain links TRBV19 to TRBJ2-2, with TRBD1 as a possible D gene (5 bases). Germline V gene data show CDR1 as LNHDA and CDR2 as SQIVND (reference sequence). V was pared by 3 bases and J by 0 bases, with 11 bases between. The CDR3 has 16 amino acids. The CDR3 is CASSILAGSNTGELFF. In nucleotides, the CDR3 is TGTGCCAGTAGTATTCTCGCAGGGTCGAACACCGGGGAGCTGTTTTTT.

This chain connects TRBV27 to TRBJ1-1; 9 nucleotides align to TRBD1. In germline, CDR1 is MNHEY, CDR2 SMNVEV (reference sequence). This CDR3 comprises 16 residues. V lost 5 bases, J lost 1 base, and 8 bases stayed unmatched. CDR3 DNA: TGTGCCAGCAGTCCCATACAGGGGGCGGGGAACACTGAAGCTTTCTTT. Protein sequence: CASSPIQGAGNTEAFF.

The rearrangement joins TRBV19 to TRBJ1-2, with 7 bases identical to TRBD1. V was pared by 6 bases and J by 6 bases, with 10 bases of the junction left unmatched. CDR1 LNHDA and CDR2 SQIVND come from the germline V gene (reference sequence). The CDR3 has 14 residues. In nucleotides, the CDR3 is TGTGCCAGTAGCCCCGAGGGGGCTCGCGATGGCTACACCTTC. Its translation: CASSPEGARDGYTF.

The genes are TRBV29-1 and TRBJ2-2; TRBD1 aligns across 11 bases. The V gene end was trimmed by 1 base and the J gene end by 0 bases; junction bases not matched to a gene: 4. Germline CDR1 SQVTM, CDR2 ANQGSEA. The CDR3 is 17 residues long. The CDR3: CSVEVPGQGANTGELFF. DNA of the CDR3: TGCAGCGTTGAAGTCCCGGGACAGGGGGCGAACACCGGGGAGCTGTTTTTT.

This clonotype was seen only a few times. The genes are TRBV24-1 and TRBJ2-1; perhaps TRBD2 as D (6 bases). The germline gives CDR1 KGHDR, CDR2 SFDVKD. The CDR3 runs 18 residues. Trimming removed 4 bases at V and 2 bases at J, with 20 bases between. The CDR3 DNA is TGTGCCACCAGTGAAGCAACCTCGCAGGGAGGCACCTACAATGAGCAGTTCTTC. Protein sequence: CATSEATSQGGTYNEQFF.

The V and J genes are TRBV6-6 and TRBJ2-7; D is perhaps TRBD2 (5 bases). The V and J ends lost 0 bases and 2 bases respectively, with 5 bases between them. Germline assignment: CDR1 MNHNY and CDR2 SVGAGI (reference sequence). This CDR3 has 13 residues. The CDR3 sequence is CASSYSGAYEQYF. In DNA, the CDR3 is TGTGCCAGCAGTTACTCCGGGGCCTACGAGCAGTACTTC.

The J gene is TRBJ1-1, the V gene TRBV11-3, with TRBD1 as a possible D gene (5 bases). The germline V and J ends were trimmed by 4 bases and 3 bases, with 12 bases remaining between them. From germline, CDR1 is SGHNT and CDR2 YENEEA. The CDR3 has 14 amino acids. The CDR3 spells CASSSGVWDTEAFF. DNA for the CDR3: TGTGCCAGCAGCTCGGGGGTTTGGGACACTGAAGCTTTCTTT.

The chain uses TRBV28 and TRBJ1-5, with a weak D call TRBD1 (5 bases). Germline assignment: CDR1 MDHEN and CDR2 SYDVKM. Trimming shortened V by 5 bases and J by 5 bases, and 19 bases separated the two germline ends. The CDR3 runs to 16 residues. The DNA of the CDR3 is TGTGCCAGCAGTAGTCCCGGGACTTACGCCGATCAGCCCCAGCATTTT. Translation gives CASSSPGTYADQPQHF.

V and J are TRBV27 and TRBJ2-2; 7 positions agree with TRBD2. V lost 10 bases and J lost 4; bases outside the gene matches: 6. This CDR3 has 13 residues. CDR1 is MNHEY, CDR2 SMNVEV, per germline (reference sequence). The CDR3 here is CATRLAGTGELFF. CDR3 in DNA: TGTGCCACAAGACTAGCAGGCACCGGGGAGCTGTTTTTT.

V usage is TRBV5-6 and J usage is TRBJ2-3; D gene unclear. The CDR3 runs to 12 residues. V was shortened by 1 base and J by 0 bases, with 0 bases between the two germline ends. Germline V gives CDR1 SGHDT, CDR2 YYEEEE. CDR3 amino acids: CASSLSTDTQYF. The DNA of the CDR3 is TGTGCCAGCAGCTTGAGCACAGATACGCAGTATTTT.

The chain links TRBV19 to TRBJ2-1; D remains unclear. CDR3 length equals 13 residues. Germline V gives CDR1 LNHDA, CDR2 SQIVND (reference sequence). V was cut by 1 base and J by 7 bases, with 8 bases left in between. CDR3 sequence: CASSIGGINEQFF. The CDR3 DNA sequence: TGTGCCAGTAGTATAGGGGGTATAAATGAGCAGTTCTTC.

This chain links TRBV5-6 with TRBJ1-1; no firm D call. Germline CDR1 SGHDT, CDR2 YYEEEE. V was pared by 0 bases and J by 1 base, with 10 bases between. The CDR3 sequence is 15 residues long. The CDR3 DNA sequence: TGTGCCAGCAGCTTGGTGGGTAGTCCGAACACTGAAGCTTTCTTT. This encodes CASSLVGSPNTEAFF.

This clonotype has a handful of counts. This chain links TRBV12-3 or TRBV12-4 with TRBJ2-1, with D unclear. The CDR3 is 15 residues long. Trimming pared 3 bases from V and 4 bases from J, leaving 13 bases between. For the CDR3, the DNA is TGTGCCAGCAGTTTCCGGCAGTCCGCTTACAATGAGCAGTTCTTC. Encoded protein: CASSFRQSAYNEQFF.

The chain is built from TRBV7-2 and TRBJ2-7; TRBD2 aligns across 13 bases. The CDR3 totals 17 residues. Germline V CDR1 and CDR2: SGHTA, FQGNSA. Unmatched junction bases numbered 2, after V lost 0 bases and J lost 0 bases. The CDR3 DNA follows: TGTGCCAGCAGCTTAGCGGGGACTAGCGGGGTCTCCTACGAGCAGTACTTC. Protein sequence: CASSLAGTSGVSYEQYF.

This clonotype was detected only a few times. The chain couples TRBV10-3 to TRBJ2-7, with 7 positions matching TRBD1. V was clipped by 4 bases and J by 2 bases; unmatched bases: 17. Germline V gene sequence: CDR1 ENHRY, CDR2 SYGVKD. This CDR3 has 18 amino acids. In DNA, the CDR3 is TGTGCCATCAGTGGACAGGGTAACCCAAAGGGAAGTACCTACGAGCAGTACTTC. This gives the protein CAISGQGNPKGSTYEQYF.

This clonotype was seen once. The chain combines TRBV7-2 with TRBJ2-7; 9 nucleotides match TRBD2. V shed 0 bases and J 2 bases; nucleotides not matched to a gene: 2. The CDR3 is 15 residues long. From germline, CDR1 is SGHTA and CDR2 FQGNSA. CDR3 nucleotides: TGTGCCAGCAGCTTAGCGACTAGCGGAGCCTACGAGCAGTACTTC. This codes for CASSLATSGAYEQYF.

The rearrangement links TRBV30 to TRBJ2-3; D is possibly TRBD1 or TRBD2 (5 bases each). CDR3 size: 15 residues. CDR1 and CDR2 (germline): GTSNPN, SVGIG (reference sequence). V gave up 7 bases and J gave up 8 bases, with 25 bases separating them. CDR3 region: CALRVIGAGAVTQYF. The DNA of the CDR3 is TGTGCCTTACGGGTCATCGGGGCGGGTGCAGTTACGCAGTATTTT. The variable domain in full, with the rest retrieved from reference TRBV30 and TRBJ2-3, is SQTIHQWPATLVQPVGSPLSLECTVEGTSNPNLYWYRQAAGRGLQLLFYSVGIGQISSEVPQNLSASRPQDRQFILSSKKLLLSDSGFYLCALRVIGAGAVTQYFGPGTRLTVL.